The subject of this entry is one TCR beta chain. The germline gives CDR1 MNHEY, CDR2 SMNVEV (reference sequence). The CDR3 runs to 14 residues. V was clipped by 6 bases and J by 7 bases, with 19 bases between them. Sequencing used immunoSEQ multiplex PCR; TCRdb keeps in-frame clones, though not all of them. The repertoire consists of some 21,000 clones, with more than 80% occurring once and the leading ten covering 3% to 4%. This sample was included in a study of somatic mutations in cytotoxic T cells in rheumatoid arthritis. V usage is TRBV27 and J usage is TRBJ2-7, with D possibly being TRBD2 (5 bases). The receptor was isolated from an adult with rheumatoid arthritis. The specimen was CD8+ T cells sorted from blood. The chain's CDR3 is CASRWAGGSWEQYF. The CDR3 coding sequence is TGTGCCAGCAGATGGGCGGGCGGGTCGTGGGAGCAGTACTTC.